Detailed here is one T cell receptor (beta chain). The data were obtained in a study of T cell responses to AZD1222 COVID-19 vaccine. Using immunoSEQ multiplex PCR, the repertoire was profiled, and TCRdb retains in-frame clones only, with some absent. The sample records 150,000 to 170,000 clones, 88% being singletons. Germline CDR1 is SGHRS and CDR2 is YFSETQ. The V end was cut by 3 bases, the J end by 2 bases, with 15 bases between. The CDR3 covers 15 residues. The V and J genes are TRBV5-1 and TRBJ2-7; tentatively, D is TRBD1 (6 bases). Material: peripheral blood, obtained on day 0 of AZD1222 vaccination. This clonotype was sampled from an adult in good health. This CDR3 reads CASSYSGDGTYEQYF. CDR3 in DNA: TGCGCCAGCAGCTACTCAGGGGACGGGACCTACGAGCAGTACTTC.